This T cell receptor (beta chain) came from a study of CD8+ T cells in alopecia areata. Study context: The tofacitinib course ran for 6 to 18 months and was followed by 6 months off drug. Study findings and constraints: Lesional scalp, notably in alopecia totalis/universalis, had clonality above that of normal scalp. Tofacitinib yielded significantly lower scalp clonality and fewer expanded CD8+ clones among the top 100.

The length of the CDR3 is 14 residues. Trimming removed 6 bases from V and 4 bases from J, with 18 bases in between. Germline-derived CDR1 and CDR2 are SQVTM and ANQGSEA. Extracted RNA was reverse transcribed, and the resulting cDNA served as sequencing template. TCRdb's copy holds only in-frame clones and misses some; the assay was immunoSEQ multiplex PCR. The sample carries under 350,000 clones, 55% to 75% recorded once. As for treatment: oral pan-JAK inhibitor, 5-10 mg twice daily. With regard to this clone: Its antigen remains unidentified.

The sequences come from CD4+ T cells sorted from blood, collected at week 24, from a patient treated with tofacitinib. This rearrangement joins TRBV29-1 to TRBJ1-1; tentative D call: TRBD1 (5 bases). The receptor's source is a human donor with alopecia areata. CDR3 sequence (DNA): TGCAGCGTAGCTTCAGGGCTGGGGGTCACTGAAGCTTTCTTT. Protein: CSVASGLGVTEAFF. The full variable domain, rest sourced from reference TRBV29-1 and TRBJ1-1, is SAVISQKPSRDICQRGTSLTIQCQVDSQVTMMFWYRQQPGQSLTLIATANQGSEATYESGFVIDKFPISRPNLTFSTLTVSNMSPEDSSIYLCSVASGLGVTEAFFGQGTRLTVV.